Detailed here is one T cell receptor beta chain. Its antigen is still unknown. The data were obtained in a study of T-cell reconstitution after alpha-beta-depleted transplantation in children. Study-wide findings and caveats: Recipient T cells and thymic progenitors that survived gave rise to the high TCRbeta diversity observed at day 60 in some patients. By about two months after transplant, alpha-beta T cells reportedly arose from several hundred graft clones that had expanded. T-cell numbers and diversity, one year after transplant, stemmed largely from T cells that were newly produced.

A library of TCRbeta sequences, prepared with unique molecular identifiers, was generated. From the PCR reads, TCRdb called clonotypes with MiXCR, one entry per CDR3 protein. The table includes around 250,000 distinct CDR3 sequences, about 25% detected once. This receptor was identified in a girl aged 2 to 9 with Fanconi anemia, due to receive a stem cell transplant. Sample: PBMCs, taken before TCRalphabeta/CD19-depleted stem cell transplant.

This chain's CDR3 is CSAPLGTPSYEQYF. The CDR3 coding sequence is TGCAGTGCCCCTCTAGGGACGCCGTCCTACGAGCAGTACTTC. The chain has TRBV20-1 and TRBJ2-7; D tentatively reads TRBD1 or TRBD2 (5 bases each). Germline CDR1 is DFQATT and CDR2 is SNEGSKA (reference sequence). The ends were cut back, 6 bases at V and 1 base at J, with 16 bases in the middle. The length of the CDR3 is 14 residues.